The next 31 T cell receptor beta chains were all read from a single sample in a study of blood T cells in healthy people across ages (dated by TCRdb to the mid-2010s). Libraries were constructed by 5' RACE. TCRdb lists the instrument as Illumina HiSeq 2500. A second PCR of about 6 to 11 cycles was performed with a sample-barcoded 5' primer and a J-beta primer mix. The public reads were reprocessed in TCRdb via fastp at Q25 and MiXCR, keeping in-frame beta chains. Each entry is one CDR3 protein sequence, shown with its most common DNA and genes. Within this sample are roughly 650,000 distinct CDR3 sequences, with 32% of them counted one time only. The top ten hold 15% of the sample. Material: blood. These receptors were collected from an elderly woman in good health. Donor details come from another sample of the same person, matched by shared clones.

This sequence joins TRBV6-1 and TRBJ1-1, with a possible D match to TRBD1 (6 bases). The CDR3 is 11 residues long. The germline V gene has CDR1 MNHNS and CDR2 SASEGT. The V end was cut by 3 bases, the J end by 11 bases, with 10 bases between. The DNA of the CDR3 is TGTGCCAGCAGTGAGGGGGGGCGGGCTTTCTTT. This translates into CASSEGGRAFF.

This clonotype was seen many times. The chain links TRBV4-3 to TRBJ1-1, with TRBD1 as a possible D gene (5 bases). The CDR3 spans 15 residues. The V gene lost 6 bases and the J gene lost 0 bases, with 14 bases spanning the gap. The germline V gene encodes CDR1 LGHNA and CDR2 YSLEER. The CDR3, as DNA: TGCGCCAGCAGTCATCGGGGCAGGGTGAACACTGAAGCTTTCTTT. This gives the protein CASSHRGRVNTEAFF.

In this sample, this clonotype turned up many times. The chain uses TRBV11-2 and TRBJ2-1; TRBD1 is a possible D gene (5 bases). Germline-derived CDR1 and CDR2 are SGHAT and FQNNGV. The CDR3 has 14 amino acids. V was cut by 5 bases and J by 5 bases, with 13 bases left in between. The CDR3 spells CASSPPDNNNEQFF. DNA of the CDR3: TGTGCCAGCAGCCCTCCGGACAATAACAATGAGCAGTTCTTC.

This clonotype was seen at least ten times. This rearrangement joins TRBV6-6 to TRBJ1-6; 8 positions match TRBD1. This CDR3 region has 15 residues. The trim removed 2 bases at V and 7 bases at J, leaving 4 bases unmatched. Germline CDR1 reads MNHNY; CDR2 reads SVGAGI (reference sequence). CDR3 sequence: CASSYVDRGNSPLHF. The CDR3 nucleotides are TGTGCCAGCAGTTACGTCGACAGGGGAAATTCACCCCTCCACTTT.

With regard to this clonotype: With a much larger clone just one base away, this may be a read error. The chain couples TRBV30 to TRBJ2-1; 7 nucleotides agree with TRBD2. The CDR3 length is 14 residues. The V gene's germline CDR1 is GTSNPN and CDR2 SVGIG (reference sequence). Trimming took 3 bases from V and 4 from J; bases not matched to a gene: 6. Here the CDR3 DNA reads TGTGCCTGGAGCGCCACGCGGGGGTACAATGAGCAGTTCTTC. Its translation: CAWSATRGYNEQFF.

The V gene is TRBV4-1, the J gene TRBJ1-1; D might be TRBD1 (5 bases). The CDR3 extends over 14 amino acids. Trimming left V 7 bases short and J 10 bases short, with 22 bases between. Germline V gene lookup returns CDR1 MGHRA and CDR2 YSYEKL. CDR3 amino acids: CASNLQLGRPGAFF. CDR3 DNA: TGCGCCAGCAACCTACAGTTGGGGCGGCCTGGAGCTTTCTTT.

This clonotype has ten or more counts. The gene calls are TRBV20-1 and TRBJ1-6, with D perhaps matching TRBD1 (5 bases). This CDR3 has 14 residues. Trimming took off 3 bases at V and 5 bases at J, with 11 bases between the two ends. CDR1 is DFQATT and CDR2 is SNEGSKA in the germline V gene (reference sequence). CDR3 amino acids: CSASRGADNSPLHF. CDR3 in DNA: TGCAGTGCTAGCCGAGGGGCTGATAATTCACCCCTCCACTTT.

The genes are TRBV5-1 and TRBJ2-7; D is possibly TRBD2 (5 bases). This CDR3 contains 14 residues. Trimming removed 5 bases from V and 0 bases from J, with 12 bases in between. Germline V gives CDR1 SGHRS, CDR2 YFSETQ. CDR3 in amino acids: CASRRQAGSYEQYF. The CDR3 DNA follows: TGCGCCAGCAGAAGGCAGGCGGGCTCCTACGAGCAGTACTTC.

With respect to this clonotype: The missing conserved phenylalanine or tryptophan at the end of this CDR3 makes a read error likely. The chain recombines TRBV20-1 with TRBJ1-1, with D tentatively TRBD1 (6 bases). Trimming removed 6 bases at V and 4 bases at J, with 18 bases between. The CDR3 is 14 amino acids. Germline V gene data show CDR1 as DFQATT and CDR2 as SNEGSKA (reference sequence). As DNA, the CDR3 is TGCAGTGCCAGTTTTGGGGGCTGGAGCACTGAAGCTTTCTGT. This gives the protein CSASFGGWSTEAFC.

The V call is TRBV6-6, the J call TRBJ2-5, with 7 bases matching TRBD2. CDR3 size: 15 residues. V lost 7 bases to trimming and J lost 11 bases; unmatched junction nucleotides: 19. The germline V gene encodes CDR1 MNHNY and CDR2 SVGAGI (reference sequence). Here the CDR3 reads CASTPGGRSYNEQYF. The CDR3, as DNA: TGTGCCAGCACCCCGGGGGGTAGGTCCTACAATGAGCAGTACTTC.

CDR3 protein: CASSAQSGTGGNEQFF. CDR3 sequence (DNA): TGTGCCAGCAGCGCACAATCCGGGACAGGGGGTAATGAGCAGTTCTTC. This chain connects TRBV11-3 to TRBJ2-1, with TRBD1 matching 11 bases. This CDR3 is built from 16 residues. Germline values: CDR1 SGHNT, CDR2 YENEEA. The V segment lost 5 bases and the J segment 7 bases; nucleotides outside the gene matches: 10.

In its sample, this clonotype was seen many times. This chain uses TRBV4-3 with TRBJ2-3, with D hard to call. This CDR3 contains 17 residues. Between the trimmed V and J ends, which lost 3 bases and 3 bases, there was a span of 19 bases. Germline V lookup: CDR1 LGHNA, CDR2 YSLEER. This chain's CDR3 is CASSQIESGERTDTQYF. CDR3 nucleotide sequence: TGCGCCAGCAGCCAGATCGAATCGGGTGAAAGGACAGATACGCAGTATTTT.

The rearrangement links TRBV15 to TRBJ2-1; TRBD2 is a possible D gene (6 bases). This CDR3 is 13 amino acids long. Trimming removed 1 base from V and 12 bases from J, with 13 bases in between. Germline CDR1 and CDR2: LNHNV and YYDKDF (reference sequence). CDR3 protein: CATSRVGTPGQFF. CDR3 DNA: TGTGCCACCAGCAGAGTGGGGACTCCCGGGCAGTTCTTC.

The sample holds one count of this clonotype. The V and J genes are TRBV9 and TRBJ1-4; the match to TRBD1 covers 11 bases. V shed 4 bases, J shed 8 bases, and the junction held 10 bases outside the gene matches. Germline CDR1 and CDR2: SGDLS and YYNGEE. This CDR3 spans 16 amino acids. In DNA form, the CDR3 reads TGTGCCAGCAGCAAATGGACAGGGGGCAAAGAGGAAAAACTGTTTTTT. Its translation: CASSKWTGGKEEKLFF.

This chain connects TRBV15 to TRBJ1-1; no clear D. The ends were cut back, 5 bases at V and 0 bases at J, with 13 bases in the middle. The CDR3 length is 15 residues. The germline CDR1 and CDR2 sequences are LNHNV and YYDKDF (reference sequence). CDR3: CATSGVGLLNTEAFF. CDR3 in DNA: TGTGCCACCAGCGGCGTAGGGCTTTTGAACACTGAAGCTTTCTTT.

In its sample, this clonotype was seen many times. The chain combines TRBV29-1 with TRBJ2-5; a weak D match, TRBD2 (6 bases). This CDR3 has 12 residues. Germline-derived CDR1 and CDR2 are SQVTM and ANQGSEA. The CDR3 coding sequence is TGCAGTGCCCGGTGGGGGGTAGAGACCCAGTACTTC. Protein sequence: CSARWGVETQYF.

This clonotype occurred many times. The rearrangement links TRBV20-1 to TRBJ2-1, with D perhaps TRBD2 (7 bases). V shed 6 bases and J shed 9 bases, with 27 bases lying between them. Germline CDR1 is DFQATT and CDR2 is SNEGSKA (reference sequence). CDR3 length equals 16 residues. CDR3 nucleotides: TGCAGTGCCACCCGTCCGTCGGGGGGCCGCTTCCTTGAGCAGTTCTTC. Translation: CSATRPSGGRFLEQFF.

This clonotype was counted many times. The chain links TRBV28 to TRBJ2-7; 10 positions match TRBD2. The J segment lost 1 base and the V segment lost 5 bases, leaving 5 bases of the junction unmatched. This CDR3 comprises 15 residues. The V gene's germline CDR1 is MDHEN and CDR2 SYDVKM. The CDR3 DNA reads TGTGCCAGCAGTCCCCAGCGGGGGGGGTCCTACGAGCAGTACTTC. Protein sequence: CASSPQRGGSYEQYF.

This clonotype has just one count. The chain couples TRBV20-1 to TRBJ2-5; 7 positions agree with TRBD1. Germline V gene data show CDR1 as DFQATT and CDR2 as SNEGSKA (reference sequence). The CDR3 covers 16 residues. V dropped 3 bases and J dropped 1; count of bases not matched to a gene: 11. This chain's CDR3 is CSARSPQGVTQETQYF. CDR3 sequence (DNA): TGCAGTGCTAGGTCCCCCCAGGGGGTTACCCAAGAGACCCAGTACTTC.

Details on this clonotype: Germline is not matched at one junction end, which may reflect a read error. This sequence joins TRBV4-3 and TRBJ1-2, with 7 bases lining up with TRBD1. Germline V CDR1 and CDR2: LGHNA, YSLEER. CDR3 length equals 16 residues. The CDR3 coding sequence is TGCGCCAGCAGCCAAGATGCGGGACAGCGATTCTATGGCCACACCTTC. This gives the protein CASSQDAGQRFYGHTF.

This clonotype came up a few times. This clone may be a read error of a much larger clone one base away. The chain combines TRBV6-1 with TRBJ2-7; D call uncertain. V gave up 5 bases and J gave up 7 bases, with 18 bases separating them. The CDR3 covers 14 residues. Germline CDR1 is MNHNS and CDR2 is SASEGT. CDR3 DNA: TGTGCCAGCAGTCCGTCAGGCTCCTACAATGAGCAGTACTTC. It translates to CASSPSGSYNEQYF.

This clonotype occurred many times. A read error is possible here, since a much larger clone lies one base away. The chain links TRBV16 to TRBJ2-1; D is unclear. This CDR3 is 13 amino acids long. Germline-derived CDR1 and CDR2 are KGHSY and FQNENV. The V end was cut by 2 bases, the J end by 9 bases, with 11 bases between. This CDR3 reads CASSQRLCPEQFF. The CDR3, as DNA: TGTGCCAGCAGCCAACGCCTCTGCCCTGAGCAGTTCTTC.

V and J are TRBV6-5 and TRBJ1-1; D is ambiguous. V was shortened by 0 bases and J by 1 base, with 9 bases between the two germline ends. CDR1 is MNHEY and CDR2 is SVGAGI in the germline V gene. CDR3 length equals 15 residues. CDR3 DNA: TGTGCCAGCAGTTACTCGAGCGTGACGAACACTGAAGCTTTCTTT. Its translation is CASSYSSVTNTEAFF.

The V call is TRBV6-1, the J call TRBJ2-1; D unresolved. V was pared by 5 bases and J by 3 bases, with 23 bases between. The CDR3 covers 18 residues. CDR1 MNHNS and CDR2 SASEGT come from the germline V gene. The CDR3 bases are TGTGCCAGCAGTCAGAACCCACTCGACCGCTTGATCTACAATGAGCAGTTCTTC. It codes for CASSQNPLDRLIYNEQFF.

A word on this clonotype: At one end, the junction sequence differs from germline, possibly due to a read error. The CDR3 is CVSTERDRGVNTEAFF. In DNA form, the CDR3 reads TGTGTCAGCACCGAGAGGGACAGGGGGGTGAACACTGAAGCTTTCTTT. The chain recombines TRBV2 with TRBJ1-1; 11 bases agree with TRBD1. This CDR3 region has 16 residues. Germline lookup yields CDR1 SNHLY and CDR2 FYNNEI.

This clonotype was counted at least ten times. The CDR3 is CSASRLSPDTQYF. The CDR3 region has the DNA TGCAGTGCTAGTAGACTCTCTCCAGATACGCAGTATTTT. This chain uses TRBV20-1 with TRBJ2-3; D gene uncertain. CDR3 length: 13 residues. The germline CDR1 and CDR2 sequences are DFQATT and SNEGSKA (reference sequence). With 3 bases removed from V and 4 bases from J, the gap between germline ends came to 11 bases.

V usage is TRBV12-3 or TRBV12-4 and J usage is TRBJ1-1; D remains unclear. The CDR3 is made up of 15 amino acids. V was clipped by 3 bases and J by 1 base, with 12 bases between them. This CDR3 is CASSFYSDSNTEAFF. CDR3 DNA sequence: TGTGCCAGCAGTTTTTACAGTGACTCGAACACTGAAGCTTTCTTT.

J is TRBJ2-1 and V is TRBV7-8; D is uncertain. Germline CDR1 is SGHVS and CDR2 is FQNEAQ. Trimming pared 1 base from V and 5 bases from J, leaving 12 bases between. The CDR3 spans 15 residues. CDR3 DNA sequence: TGTGCCAGCAGCTTAGTTATTGGGGTAGACAATGAGCAGTTCTTC. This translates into CASSLVIGVDNEQFF.

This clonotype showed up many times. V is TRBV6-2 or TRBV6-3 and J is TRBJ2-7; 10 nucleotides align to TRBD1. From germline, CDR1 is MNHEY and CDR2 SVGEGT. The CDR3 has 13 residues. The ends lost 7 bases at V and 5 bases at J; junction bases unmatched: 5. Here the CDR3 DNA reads TGTGCCAGCAAGTGGGACAGGGGAGACGAGCAGTACTTC. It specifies CASKWDRGDEQYF.

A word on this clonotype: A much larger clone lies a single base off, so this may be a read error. CDR3 sequence reads: CASSPRWDDEQFF. The CDR3 DNA reads as TGTGCCAGCAGCCCCCGGTGGGACGATGAGCAGTTCTTC. The rearrangement links TRBV12-3 or TRBV12-4 to TRBJ2-1; D assignment may be TRBD1 or TRBD2 (5 bases each). V lost 6 bases and J lost 8, with 14 bases in between. The CDR3 covers 13 residues.

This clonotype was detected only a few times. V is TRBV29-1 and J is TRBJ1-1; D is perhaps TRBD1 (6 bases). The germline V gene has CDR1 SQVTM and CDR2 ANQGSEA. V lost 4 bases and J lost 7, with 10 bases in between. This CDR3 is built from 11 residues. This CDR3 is CSVGGTYEAFF. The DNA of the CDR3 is TGCAGCGTTGGAGGGACATATGAAGCTTTCTTT.